Detailed here is one T cell receptor beta chain. Its target is not known. TCRdb keeps only in-frame clones here, not all; method: immunoSEQ multiplex PCR. Among some 20,000 clones listed, roughly 81% were seen once. This sample is drawn from a study of lymphopenia after photon versus proton radiotherapy. The CDR3 has 13 amino acids. Trimming cost V 5 bases and J 7 bases, with 11 bases left between them. Per germline, CDR1 SEHNR and CDR2 FQNEAQ (reference sequence). Study results and limitations: Relative stability marked proton patients; photon patients lost diversity and naive cells. Better survival with proton therapy was suggested as possible, not demonstrated. After lymphocyte nadir, photon-treated repertoires showed oligoclonal expansion, especially CD8+ Temra. Larger post-nadir TCR diversity loss correlated inversely with survival in deceased patients.

The source material was peripheral blood, sampled from a patient treated with photon-based radiotherapy. The TCR sequence derives from a woman in her forties or fifties with pancreatic cancer. The V gene is TRBV7-9, the J gene TRBJ2-2; D gene unclear. CDR3 sequence (DNA): TGTGCCAGCAGCCCCCACGACCTCGGGGAGCTGTTTTTT. It specifies CASSPHDLGELFF.